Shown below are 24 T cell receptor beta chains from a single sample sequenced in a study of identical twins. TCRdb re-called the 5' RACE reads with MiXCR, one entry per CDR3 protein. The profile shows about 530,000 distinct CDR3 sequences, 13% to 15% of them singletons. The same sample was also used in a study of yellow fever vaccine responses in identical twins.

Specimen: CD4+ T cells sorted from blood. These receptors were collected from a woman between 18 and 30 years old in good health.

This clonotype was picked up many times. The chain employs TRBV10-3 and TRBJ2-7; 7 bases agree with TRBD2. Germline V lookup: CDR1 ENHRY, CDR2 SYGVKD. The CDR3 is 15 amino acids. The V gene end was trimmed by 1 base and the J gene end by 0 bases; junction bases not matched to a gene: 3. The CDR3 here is CAISEYAGVSYEQYF. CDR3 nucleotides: TGTGCCATCAGTGAGTATGCGGGGGTCTCCTACGAGCAGTACTTC.

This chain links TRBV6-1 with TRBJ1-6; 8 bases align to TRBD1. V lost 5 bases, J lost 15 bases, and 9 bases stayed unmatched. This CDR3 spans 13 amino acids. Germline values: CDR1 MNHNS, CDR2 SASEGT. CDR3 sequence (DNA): TGTGCCAGCAGTCCCAGGGACAGGAGACACCTCCACTTT. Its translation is CASSPRDRRHLHF.

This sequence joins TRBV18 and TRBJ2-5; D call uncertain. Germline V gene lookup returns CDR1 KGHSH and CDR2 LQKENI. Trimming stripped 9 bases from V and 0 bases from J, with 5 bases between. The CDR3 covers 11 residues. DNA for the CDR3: TGTGCCAGTAATGACCAAGAGACCCAGTACTTC. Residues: CASNDQETQYF.

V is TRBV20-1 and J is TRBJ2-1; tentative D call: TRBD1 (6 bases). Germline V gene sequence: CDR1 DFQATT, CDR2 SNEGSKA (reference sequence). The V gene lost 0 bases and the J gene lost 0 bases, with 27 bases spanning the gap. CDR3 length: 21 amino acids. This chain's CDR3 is CSARDQAKDPWTAGSYNEQFF. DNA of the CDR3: TGCAGTGCTAGAGATCAGGCCAAGGATCCTTGGACAGCAGGCTCCTACAATGAGCAGTTCTTC.

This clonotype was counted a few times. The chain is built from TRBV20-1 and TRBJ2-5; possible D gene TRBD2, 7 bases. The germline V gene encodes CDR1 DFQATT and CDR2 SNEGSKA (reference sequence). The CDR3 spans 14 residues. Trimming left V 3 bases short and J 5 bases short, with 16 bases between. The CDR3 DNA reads TGCAGTGCTAGCCGACTCCCGGGGGGCGAGACCCAGTACTTC. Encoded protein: CSASRLPGGETQYF.

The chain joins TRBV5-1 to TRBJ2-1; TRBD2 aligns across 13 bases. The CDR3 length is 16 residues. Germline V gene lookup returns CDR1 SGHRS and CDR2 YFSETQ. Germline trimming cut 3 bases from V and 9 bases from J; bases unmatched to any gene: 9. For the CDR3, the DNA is TGCGCCAGCAGCTCTGACCCGGGACTAGCGGGGCTTGAGCAGTTCTTC. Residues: CASSSDPGLAGLEQFF.

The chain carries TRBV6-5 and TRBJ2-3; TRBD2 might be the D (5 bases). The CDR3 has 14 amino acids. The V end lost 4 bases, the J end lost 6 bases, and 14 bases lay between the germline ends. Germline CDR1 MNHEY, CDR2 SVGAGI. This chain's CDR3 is CASSSPVGVDTQYF. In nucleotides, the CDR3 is TGTGCCAGCAGTTCCCCCGTCGGGGTGGATACGCAGTATTTT.

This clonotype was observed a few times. In nucleotides, the CDR3 is TGTGCCAGCATGACAGGGGTGAATTCACCCCTCCACTTT. Translating it yields CASMTGVNSPLHF. V usage is TRBV3-1 and J usage is TRBJ1-6, with 8 bases aligning to TRBD1. The CDR3 is 13 residues long. V was pared by 7 bases and J by 7 bases, with 3 bases of the junction left unmatched. Germline V gene sequence: CDR1 LGHDT, CDR2 YNNKEL (reference sequence).

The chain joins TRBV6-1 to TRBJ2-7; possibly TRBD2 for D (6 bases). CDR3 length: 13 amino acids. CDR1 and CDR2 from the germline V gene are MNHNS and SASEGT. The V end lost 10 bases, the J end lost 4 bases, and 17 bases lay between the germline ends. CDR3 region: CAILRQGGYEQYF. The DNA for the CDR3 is TGTGCCATACTACGCCAGGGAGGATACGAGCAGTACTTC.

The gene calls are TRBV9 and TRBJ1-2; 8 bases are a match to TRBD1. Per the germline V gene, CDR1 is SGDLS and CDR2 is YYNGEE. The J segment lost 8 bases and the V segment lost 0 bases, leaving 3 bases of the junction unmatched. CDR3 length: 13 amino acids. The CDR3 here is CASSVGQGSGYTF. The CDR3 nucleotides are TGTGCCAGCAGCGTAGGACAGGGGAGCGGCTACACCTTC. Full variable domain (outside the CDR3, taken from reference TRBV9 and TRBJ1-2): DSGVTQTPKHLITATGQRVTLRCSPRSGDLSVYWYQQSLDQGLQFLIQYYNGEERAKGNILERFSAQQFPDLHSELNLSSLELGDSALYFCASSVGQGSGYTFGSGTRLTVV.

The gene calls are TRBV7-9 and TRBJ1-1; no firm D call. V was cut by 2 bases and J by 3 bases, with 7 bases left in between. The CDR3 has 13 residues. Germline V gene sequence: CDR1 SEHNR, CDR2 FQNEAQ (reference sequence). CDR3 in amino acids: CASSLLGDTEAFF. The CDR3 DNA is TGTGCCAGCAGCTTACTCGGGGACACTGAAGCTTTCTTT.

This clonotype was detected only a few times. CDR3 in amino acids: CASRSTSGRETQYF. Written as DNA, the CDR3 is TGTGCCAGCAGGTCGACTAGCGGGAGAGAGACCCAGTACTTC. This chain connects TRBV28 to TRBJ2-5; 12 nucleotides align to TRBD2. V trimming: 6 bases; J trimming: 4 bases; junction bases outside the gene matches: 3. Per germline, CDR1 MDHEN and CDR2 SYDVKM. The CDR3 spans 14 residues.

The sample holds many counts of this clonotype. The DNA of the CDR3 is TGTGCCAGCAGCTTAAAACAGACATACAATGAGCAGTTCTTC. Protein: CASSLKQTYNEQFF. This chain connects TRBV7-9 to TRBJ2-1, with D hard to call. Per germline, CDR1 SEHNR and CDR2 FQNEAQ (reference sequence). V was shortened by 2 bases and J by 4 bases, with 9 bases between the two germline ends. CDR3 length: 14 amino acids.

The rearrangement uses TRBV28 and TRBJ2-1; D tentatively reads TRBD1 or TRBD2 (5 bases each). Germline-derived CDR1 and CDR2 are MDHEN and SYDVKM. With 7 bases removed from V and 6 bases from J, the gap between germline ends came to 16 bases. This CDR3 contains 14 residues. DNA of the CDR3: TGTGCCAGCACTCCGTCAGGGAGAGGCAATGAGCAGTTCTTC. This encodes CASTPSGRGNEQFF.

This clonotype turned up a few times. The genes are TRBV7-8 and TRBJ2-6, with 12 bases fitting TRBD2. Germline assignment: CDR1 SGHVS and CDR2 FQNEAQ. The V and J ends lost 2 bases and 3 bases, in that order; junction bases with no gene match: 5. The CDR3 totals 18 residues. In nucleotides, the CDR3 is TGTGCCAGCAGCTTATTGTCTAGCGGGGGGGGTGGGGCCAACGTCCTGACTTTC. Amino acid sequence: CASSLLSSGGGGANVLTF. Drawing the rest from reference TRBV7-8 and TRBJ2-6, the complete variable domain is GAGVSQSPRYKVAKRGQDVALRCDPISGHVSLFWYQQALGQGPEFLTYFQNEAQLDKSGLPSDRFFAERPEGSVSTLKIQRTQQEDSAVYLCASSLLSSGGGGANVLTFGAGSRLTVL.

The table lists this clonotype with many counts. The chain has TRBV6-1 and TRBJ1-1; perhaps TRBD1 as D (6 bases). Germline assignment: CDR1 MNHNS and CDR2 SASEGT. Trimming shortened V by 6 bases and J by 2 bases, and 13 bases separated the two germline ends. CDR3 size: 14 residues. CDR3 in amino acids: CASSRTALNTEAFF. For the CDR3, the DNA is TGTGCCAGCAGCCGGACAGCCCTCAACACTGAAGCTTTCTTT.

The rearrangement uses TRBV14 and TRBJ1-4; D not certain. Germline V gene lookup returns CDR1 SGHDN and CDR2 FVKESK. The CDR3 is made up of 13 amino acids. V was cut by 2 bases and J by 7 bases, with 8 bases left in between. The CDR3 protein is CASSQHGSEKLFF. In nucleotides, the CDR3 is TGTGCCAGCAGCCAACATGGGAGTGAAAAACTGTTTTTT.

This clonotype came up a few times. CDR3: CSARPRAGYEQYV. The CDR3 nucleotides read TGCAGTGCTAGGCCCAGGGCGGGATACGAGCAGTACGTC. The chain uses TRBV20-1 and TRBJ2-7; TRBD2 is a possible D gene (6 bases). The CDR3 sequence is 13 residues long. Germline CDR1 DFQATT, CDR2 SNEGSKA (reference sequence). V lost 3 bases and J lost 4, with 13 bases in between.

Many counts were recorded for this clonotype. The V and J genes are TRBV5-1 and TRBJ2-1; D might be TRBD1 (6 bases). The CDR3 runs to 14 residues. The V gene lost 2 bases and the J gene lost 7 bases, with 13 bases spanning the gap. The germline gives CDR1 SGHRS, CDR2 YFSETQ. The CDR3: CASSFQGLRNEQFF. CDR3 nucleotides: TGCGCCAGCAGCTTCCAGGGGCTAAGGAATGAGCAGTTCTTC.

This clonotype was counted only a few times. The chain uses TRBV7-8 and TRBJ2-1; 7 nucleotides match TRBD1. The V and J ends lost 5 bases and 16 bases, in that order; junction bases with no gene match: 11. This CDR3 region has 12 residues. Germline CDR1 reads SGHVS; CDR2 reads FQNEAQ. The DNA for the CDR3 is TGTGCCAGCAGCGTAGGACAGGATTCCGTTTTCTTC. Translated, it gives CASSVGQDSVFF.

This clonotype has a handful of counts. CDR3 region: CASSYSTAGETQYF. The CDR3 coding sequence is TGTGCCAGCAGTTACTCGACTGCCGGGGAGACCCAGTACTTC. This chain links TRBV6-5 with TRBJ2-5, with D unclear. Trimming shortened V by 0 bases and J by 5 bases, and 10 bases separated the two germline ends. CDR1 and CDR2 (germline): MNHEY, SVGAGI. CDR3 length: 14 residues.

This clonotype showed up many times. CDR3 residues: CATSRPQETQYF. The CDR3 region has the DNA TGTGCCACCAGCAGACCTCAAGAGACCCAGTACTTC. The V and J genes are TRBV15 and TRBJ2-5; D uncertain. V was cut by 2 bases and J by 2 bases, with 3 bases left in between. This CDR3 has 12 amino acids. The germline V gene has CDR1 LNHNV and CDR2 YYDKDF (reference sequence).

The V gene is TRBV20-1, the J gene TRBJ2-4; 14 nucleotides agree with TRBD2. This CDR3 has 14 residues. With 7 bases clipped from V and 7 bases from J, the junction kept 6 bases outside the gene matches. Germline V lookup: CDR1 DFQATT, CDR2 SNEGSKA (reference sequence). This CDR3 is CSVPTSGGVNIQYF. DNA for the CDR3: TGCAGTGTCCCGACTAGCGGGGGGGTGAACATTCAGTACTTC.

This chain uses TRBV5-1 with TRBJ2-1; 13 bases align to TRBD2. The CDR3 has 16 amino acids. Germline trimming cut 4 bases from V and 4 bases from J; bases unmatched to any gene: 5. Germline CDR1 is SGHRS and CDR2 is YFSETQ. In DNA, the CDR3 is TGCGCCAGCAGCCTACCGACTAGCGGGGGGTACAATGAGCAGTTCTTC. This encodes CASSLPTSGGYNEQFF.